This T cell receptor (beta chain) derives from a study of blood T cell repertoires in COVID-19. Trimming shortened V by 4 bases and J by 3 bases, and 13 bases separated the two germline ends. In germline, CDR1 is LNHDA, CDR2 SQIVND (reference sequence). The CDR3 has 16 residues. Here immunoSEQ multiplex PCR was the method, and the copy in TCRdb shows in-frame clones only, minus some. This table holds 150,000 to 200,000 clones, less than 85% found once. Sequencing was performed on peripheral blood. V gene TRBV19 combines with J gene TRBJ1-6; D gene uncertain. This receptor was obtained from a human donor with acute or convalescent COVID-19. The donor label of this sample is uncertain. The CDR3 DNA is TGTGCCAGTAGTACGAAACGGGAGTTCTATAATTCACCCCTCCACTTT. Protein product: CASSTKREFYNSPLHF.